Listed below are T cell receptor beta chains from one sample, sequenced in a study of T cell changes during pregnancy in multiple sclerosis. TCRdb's table, derived via immunoSEQ multiplex PCR, lists solely in-frame clones and lacks some. There are tens of thousands of clones in the sample; just over 90% occur only once, and roughly 1.4% lies in the top ten. The sample here was peripheral blood, taken in the third trimester of pregnancy. These TCRs come from a female donor with multiple sclerosis, enrolled in a pregnancy study. Each CDR3 is given with its conserved first and last residue.

v_gene: TRBV5-1; j_gene: TRBJ2-3; CDR3aa: CASSLDTETSTDTQYF
v_gene: TRBV4-1; j_gene: TRBJ1-2; CDR3aa: CASSQDYDGYTF
v_gene: TRBV5-1; j_gene: TRBJ2-3; CDR3aa: CASSEPTSGGADTQYF
v_gene: TRBV30; j_gene: TRBJ1-2; CDR3aa: CAWSGDRERYTF
v_gene: TRBV25-1; j_gene: TRBJ1-6; CDR3aa: CASSRTGEGSPLHF
v_gene: TRBV19; j_gene: TRBJ1-3; CDR3aa: CASRGGQRGSGNTIYF
v_gene: TRBV6-6; j_gene: TRBJ2-1; CDR3aa: CASSYQGENNEQFF
v_gene: TRBV11-2; j_gene: TRBJ1-2; CDR3aa: CASTYGPTGYYGYTF
v_gene: TRBV19; j_gene: TRBJ1-2; CDR3aa: CASSGLLNYGYTF
v_gene: TRBV30; j_gene: TRBJ1-4; CDR3aa: CAWRLGGANEKLFF
v_gene: TRBV7-2; j_gene: TRBJ1-6; CDR3aa: CASSQTVRNSPLHF
v_gene: TRBV7-9; j_gene: TRBJ2-1; CDR3aa: CASSLFQTNNEQFF
v_gene: TRBV7-9; j_gene: TRBJ2-1; CDR3aa: CASSPRGSGASYNEQFF
v_gene: TRBV6-1; j_gene: TRBJ1-1; CDR3aa: CASSEAVGRDTEAFF
v_gene: TRBV2; j_gene: TRBJ2-1; CDR3aa: CASSHNKDRGSYNEQFF
v_gene: TRBV29-1; j_gene: TRBJ2-5; CDR3aa: CSVDQGGETQYF
v_gene: TRBV14; j_gene: TRBJ2-2; CDR3aa: CASSLIRGGGELFF
v_gene: TRBV6-4; j_gene: TRBJ1-1; CDR3aa: CASRRQGADTEAFF
v_gene: TRBV25-1; j_gene: TRBJ1-1; CDR3aa: CASSPSRVINTEAFF
v_gene: TRBV27; j_gene: TRBJ1-6; CDR3aa: CASSSDRYSPLHF
v_gene: TRBV2; j_gene: TRBJ2-7; CDR3aa: CASSGPTGEQYF
v_gene: TRBV11-2; j_gene: TRBJ1-1; CDR3aa: CASSHFRGPITEAFF
v_gene: TRBV27; j_gene: TRBJ1-6; CDR3aa: CASSLVGQAFYNSPLHF
v_gene: TRBV27; j_gene: TRBJ2-1; CDR3aa: CASSLGQGAINEQFF
v_gene: TRBV9; j_gene: TRBJ1-2; CDR3aa: CASSVGAGDNYGYTF
v_gene: TRBV7-8; j_gene: TRBJ1-6; CDR3aa: CASSMDRGSLHF
v_gene: TRBV27; j_gene: TRBJ1-4; CDR3aa: CASSPPGQGAPIANEKLFF
v_gene: TRBV5-4; j_gene: TRBJ2-4; CDR3aa: CASSSGTGRAKNIQYF
v_gene: TRBV6-1; j_gene: TRBJ2-7; CDR3aa: CASSRSGDPSYEQYF
v_gene: TRBV11-2; j_gene: TRBJ1-1; CDR3aa: CASSFGQLNTEAFF
v_gene: TRBV28; j_gene: TRBJ1-3; CDR3aa: CASVPGTAATGTSGNTIYF
v_gene: TRBV28; j_gene: TRBJ2-6; CDR3aa: CASSPGGSGANVLTF
v_gene: TRBV11-2; j_gene: TRBJ1-6; CDR3aa: CASNPSQASSYNSPLHF
v_gene: TRBV10-2; j_gene: TRBJ1-2; CDR3aa: CASRPGQISYGYTF
v_gene: TRBV28; j_gene: TRBJ2-1; CDR3aa: CASSPTSGVSSYNEQFF
v_gene: TRBV28; j_gene: TRBJ1-1; CDR3aa: CASSLKGLNTEAFF
v_gene: TRBV5-1; j_gene: TRBJ1-2; CDR3aa: CASSSGVSGYTF
v_gene: TRBV2; j_gene: TRBJ1-4; CDR3aa: CASSELNLNTGVEKLFF
v_gene: TRBV7-9; j_gene: TRBJ2-3; CDR3aa: CASSSFHRGPTTDTQYF
v_gene: TRBV7-8; j_gene: TRBJ2-4; CDR3aa: CASSPSWREGNIQYF
v_gene: TRBV4-1; j_gene: NA; CDR3aa: CASSRGQGTYEQYF
v_gene: TRBV6-5; j_gene: TRBJ2-2; CDR3aa: CASRLTGTVTGELFF
v_gene: TRBV9; j_gene: TRBJ2-3; CDR3aa: CASSVVGGADTQYF
v_gene: TRBV2; j_gene: TRBJ2-3; CDR3aa: CASSDRATTDTQYF
v_gene: TRBV30; j_gene: TRBJ1-6; CDR3aa: CAWSTSRTARVSPLHF
v_gene: TRBV5-1; j_gene: TRBJ2-3; CDR3aa: CASSPTGTGEDTQYF
v_gene: TRBV7-9; j_gene: TRBJ1-1; CDR3aa: CASSRDVNTEAFF
v_gene: TRBV5-6; j_gene: TRBJ1-6; CDR3aa: CASSLGQYSPLHF
v_gene: TRBV5-1; j_gene: TRBJ1-1; CDR3aa: CASSLQTGGNTEAFF
v_gene: TRBV5-6; j_gene: TRBJ2-4; CDR3aa: CASSILWTGIGGNIQYF
v_gene: TRBV2; j_gene: TRBJ2-2; CDR3aa: CASSLQGGRDTGELFF
v_gene: TRBV2; j_gene: TRBJ2-2; CDR3aa: CASGGTGDAGELFF
v_gene: TRBV6-5; j_gene: TRBJ1-2; CDR3aa: CASTSLDRVGGYTF
v_gene: TRBV5-1; j_gene: TRBJ2-7; CDR3aa: CASSQDRLWYEQYF
v_gene: TRBV9; j_gene: TRBJ1-6; CDR3aa: CASSVGGRSPLHF
v_gene: TRBV18; j_gene: TRBJ1-1; CDR3aa: CASSLHSGQGNTEAFF
v_gene: TRBV9; j_gene: TRBJ1-3; CDR3aa: CASSVGGGNTIYF
v_gene: TRBV4-1; j_gene: TRBJ1-2; CDR3aa: CASSQEWGRGALGYTF
v_gene: TRBV9; j_gene: TRBJ2-1; CDR3aa: CASSEGTPLRNEQFF